This T cell receptor beta chain was retrieved from a study of beta chain features in type 1 diabetes (dated by TCRdb to 2016 to 2019). Study-level background: Patients and healthy donors did not differ in mean age, gender distribution, total cell number or subset yield. Naive and central memory subsets were obtained from all 30 or so donors, but regulatory and stem cell-like memory subsets were isolated from only 8 patients and 8 healthy donors. The study compared TCRB repertoires of sorted circulating CD4+ T cell subsets between recently diagnosed type 1 diabetes patients and matched healthy donors. A total of approximately 99,000,000 sorted cells were examined across all samples, and RNA yield correlated strongly with the number of cells per subset.

This clone was observed once. Its antigen remains undetermined. Base qualities were left out, and no much larger clone turns up one base away. Each donor gave one peripheral blood draw, averaging around 0.11 L, which was collected into heparinised tubes. Using a panel that included CD45RO, CCR7, CD25, CD127, CD95 and CD27, naive, central memory, regulatory and stem cell-like memory CD4+ T cells were sorted on a BD FACSAria II. All sorted populations exceeded 95% purity. Right away, PBMCs were isolated by Lymphoprep density gradient centrifugation and were stained directly, with no culture step. So that batch effects would be minimized, each experiment stained and sorted samples in pairs, pairing one healthy donor with one patient. Study-wide conclusions, independent of this receptor: Fewer insertions and more nucleotide deletions at VDJ recombination sites were observed in patients with type 1 diabetes, implying thymic rearrangement abnormalities. Because the HLA sub-analyses included only small numbers of individuals, any influence of HLA type on TCRB rearrangement was left unresolved. Because cDNA was sequenced instead of genomic DNA, activated cells with high expression could be over-represented, although the groups did not differ in activation or CD3 levels. PCR might favor shorter templates, but patient and control samples were amplified and corrected together, so any skew would affect both groups equally. Naive, central memory and regulatory TCRB repertoires appeared to be more similar among patients than among healthy donors. In all four CD4+ subsets, TCRB CDR3 length was moderately but significantly shorter in type 1 diabetes patients.

The entire isolated RNA was reverse transcribed using the High Capacity cDNA Reverse Transcription Kit, and thus expressed TCRB transcripts were sequenced. Deep immunoSEQ sequencing was performed on naive, central memory and regulatory T cell samples, with an average of approximately 4 million total reads per sample. Sorted cells were lysed in RLT buffer and RNA was extracted with DNase-treated RNeasy Micro or Mini kits, depending on cell number. Each cell subset was processed on its own to prevent cross-contamination, while patient and healthy donor samples were processed together. The immunoSEQ multiplex PCR was used to amplify TCRB sequences from cDNA, generating 87-bp fragments that spanned the CDR3 region. Sequencing of the amplicons was performed on the Illumina HiSeq platform. For the original study's pipeline: Synthetic template baselines were used to correct PCR bias computationally, reads within Hamming distance 2 were collapsed together, and singletons that could not be merged were discarded. By aligning reads against IMGT, V, D and J genes, CDR3 length, and insertions or deletions at six rearrangement sites were assigned. Within each subset, clonotype counts were normalized to sorted cell number, after which true diversity and Gini coefficients were computed with the tcR R package. Repertoire sharing was quantified using the overlap coefficient calculated on TCRB nucleotide sequences. Out-of-frame TCRB sequences from naive cells were analyzed as a proxy for the pre-selection repertoire. TCRdb retrieved this table from immuneACCESS and kept in-frame rearrangements only. Not all clones are present; in checked studies, unresolved V genes account for under half, and no reason is known for the remainder. V and J calls and clone size are given by that table; D and trimming were obtained from the DNA. The sample has some 290,000 clones on record, around 25% of them singletons. The top ten clonotypes cover more than 0.009% of the sample.

Reading from cysteine to phenylalanine, the CDR3 counts 11 amino acids. The read is trimmed to its CDR3 DNA, 33 bases read in frame from base 1. V gives up 4 bases and J gives up 3 bases, and the segment between their germline ends measures 3 bases. CDR1 and CDR2, per the germline V gene, are SNHLY and FYNNEI. This receptor was identified in a woman aged 30 to 39 with type 1 diabetes. The sample taken for sequencing was naive CD4+ T cells from blood. The label giving this sample's cell subset or site can be read as: true naive CD4+ T cells. The sequence joins TRBV2 to TRBJ1-2; the D gene identity is not certain. In nucleotides, the sequence is TGTGCCAGCAGTGCCTACTATGGCTACACCTTC. It specifies CASSAYYGYTF.